This TCR beta chain appears in the sequencing data of a study of long-term antiretroviral therapy in people with HIV. General study findings and limits: Pre-ART clonal expansion yielded clones that dominated the repertoire at all time points.

V lost 5 bases and J lost 7, with 20 bases in between. The CDR3 covers 15 residues. Germline-derived CDR1 and CDR2 are SGHVS and FNYEAQ. Cryopreserved PBMC, at 1-10 million per sample, were present before DNA extraction. Samples were assayed with immunoSEQ v3.0 at survey level. Assay used: immunoSEQ multiplex PCR; TCRdb lists only in-frame clones, some missing. The data hold about 48,000 clones, with roughly four fifths observed a single time. In the case of this clone: Antigen unknown.

This chain connects TRBV7-6 to TRBJ1-2; the D is unclear. The clonotype comes from a woman aged 18-30 years with HIV. The material sequenced was unsorted PBMCs, taken 0.8 years after starting antiretroviral therapy. The chain's CDR3 is CASSPRFEYPSGYTF. In DNA form, the CDR3 reads TGTGCCAGCAGCCCCCGATTCGAGTACCCATCTGGCTACACCTTC.